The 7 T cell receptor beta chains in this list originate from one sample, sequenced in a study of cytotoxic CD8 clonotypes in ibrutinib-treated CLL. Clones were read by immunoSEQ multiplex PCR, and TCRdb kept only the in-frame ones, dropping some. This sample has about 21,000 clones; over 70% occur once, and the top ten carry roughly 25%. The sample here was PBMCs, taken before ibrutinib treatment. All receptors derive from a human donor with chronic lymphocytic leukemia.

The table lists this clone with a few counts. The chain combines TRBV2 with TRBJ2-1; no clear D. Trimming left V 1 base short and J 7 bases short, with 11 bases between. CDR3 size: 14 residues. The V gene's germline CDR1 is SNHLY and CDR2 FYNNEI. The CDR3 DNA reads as TGTGCCAGCAGTGAAGTTTTAGGTTCGAATGAGCAGTTCTTC. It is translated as CASSEVLGSNEQFF. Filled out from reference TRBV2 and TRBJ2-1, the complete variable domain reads EPEVTQTPSHQVTQMGQEVILRCVPISNHLYFYWYRQILGQKVEFLVSFYNNEISEKSEIFDDQFSVERPDGSNFTLKIRSTKLEDSAMYFCASSEVLGSNEQFFGPGTRLTVL.

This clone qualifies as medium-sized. The CDR3 DNA is TGTGCCAGCAGTGTCGGACAGGGGGCTGGGGGTAACTATGGCTACACCTTC. The encoded protein is CASSVGQGAGGNYGYTF. This chain joins TRBV2 and TRBJ1-2, with 11 nucleotides matching TRBD1. The CDR3 loop spans 17 amino acids. V lost 4 bases and J lost 1; bases outside the gene matches: 8. Germline V gives CDR1 SNHLY, CDR2 FYNNEI. Complete variable domain (other parts from reference TRBV2 and TRBJ1-2): EPEVTQTPSHQVTQMGQEVILRCVPISNHLYFYWYRQILGQKVEFLVSFYNNEISEKSEIFDDQFSVERPDGSNFTLKIRSTKLEDSAMYFCASSVGQGAGGNYGYTFGSGTRLTVV.

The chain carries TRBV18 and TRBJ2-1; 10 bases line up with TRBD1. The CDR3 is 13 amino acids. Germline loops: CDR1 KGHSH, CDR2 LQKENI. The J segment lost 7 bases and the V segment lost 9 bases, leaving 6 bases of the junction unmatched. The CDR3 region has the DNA TGTGCCAGTGTGACAGGGGGCTCGAATGAGCAGTTCTTC. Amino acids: CASVTGGSNEQFF.

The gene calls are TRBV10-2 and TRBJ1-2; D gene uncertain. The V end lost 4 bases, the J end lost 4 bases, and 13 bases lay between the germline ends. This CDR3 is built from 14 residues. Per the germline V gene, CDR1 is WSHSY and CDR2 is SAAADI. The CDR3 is CASSVLGRGYGYTF. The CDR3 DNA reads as TGCGCCAGCAGTGTTCTAGGTCGGGGCTATGGCTACACCTTC.

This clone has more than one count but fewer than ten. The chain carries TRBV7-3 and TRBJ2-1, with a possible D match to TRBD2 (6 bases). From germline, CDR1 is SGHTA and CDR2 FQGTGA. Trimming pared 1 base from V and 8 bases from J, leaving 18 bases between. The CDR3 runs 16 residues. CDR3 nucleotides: TGTGCCAGCAGCTTAATAGGTCAGGGAGGCAGCGATGAGCAGTTCTTC. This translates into CASSLIGQGGSDEQFF. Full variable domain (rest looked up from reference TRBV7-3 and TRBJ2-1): GAGVSQTPSNKVTEKGKYVELRCDPISGHTALYWYRQSLGQGPEFLIYFQGTGAADDSGLPNDRFFAVRPEGSVSTLKIQRTERGDSAVYLCASSLIGQGGSDEQFFGPGTRLTVL.

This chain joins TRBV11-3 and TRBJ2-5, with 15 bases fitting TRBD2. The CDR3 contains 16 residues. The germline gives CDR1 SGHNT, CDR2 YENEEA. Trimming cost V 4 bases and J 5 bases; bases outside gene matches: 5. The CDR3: CASSSNGLAGGETQYF. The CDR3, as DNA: TGTGCCAGCAGCTCAAACGGACTAGCGGGAGGGGAGACCCAGTACTTC.

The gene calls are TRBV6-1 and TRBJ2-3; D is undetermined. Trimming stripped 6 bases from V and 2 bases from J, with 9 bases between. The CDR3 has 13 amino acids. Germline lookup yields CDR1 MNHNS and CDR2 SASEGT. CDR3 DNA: TGTGCCAGCAGCGGCACTTACACAGATACGCAGTATTTT. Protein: CASSGTYTDTQYF.